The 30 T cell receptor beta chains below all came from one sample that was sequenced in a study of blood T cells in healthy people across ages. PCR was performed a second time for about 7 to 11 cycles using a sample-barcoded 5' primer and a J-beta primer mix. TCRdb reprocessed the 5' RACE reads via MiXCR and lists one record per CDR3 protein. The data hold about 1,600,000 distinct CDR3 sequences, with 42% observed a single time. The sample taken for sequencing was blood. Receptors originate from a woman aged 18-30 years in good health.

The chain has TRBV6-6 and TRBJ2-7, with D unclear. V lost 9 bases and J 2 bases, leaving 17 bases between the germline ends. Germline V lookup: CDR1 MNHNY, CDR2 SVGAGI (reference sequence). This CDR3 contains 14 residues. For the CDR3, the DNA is TGTGCCAGTACCCAAAGTCAGGCACCCTACGAGCAGTACTTC. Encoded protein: CASTQSQAPYEQYF.

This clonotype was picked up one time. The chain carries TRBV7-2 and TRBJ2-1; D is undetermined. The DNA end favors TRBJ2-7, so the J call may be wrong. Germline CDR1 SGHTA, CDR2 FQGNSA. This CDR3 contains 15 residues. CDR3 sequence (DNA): TGTGCCAGCAGCCCGGACCAGAGCCGCTACAATGAGCAGTACTTC. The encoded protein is CASSPDQSRYNEQYF.

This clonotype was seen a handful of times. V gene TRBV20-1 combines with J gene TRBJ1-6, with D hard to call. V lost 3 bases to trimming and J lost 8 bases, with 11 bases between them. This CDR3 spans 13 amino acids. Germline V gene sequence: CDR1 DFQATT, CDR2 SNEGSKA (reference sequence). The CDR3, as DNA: TGCAGTGCTAGCGTTGGGTCGGATTCACCCCTCCACTTT. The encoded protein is CSASVGSDSPLHF.

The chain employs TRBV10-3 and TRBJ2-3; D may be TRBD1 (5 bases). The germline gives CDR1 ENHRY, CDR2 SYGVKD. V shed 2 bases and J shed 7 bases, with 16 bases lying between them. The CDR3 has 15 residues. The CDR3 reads CAISEPVSTDYTQYF. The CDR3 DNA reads TGTGCCATCAGTGAGCCGGTCTCGACAGATTATACGCAGTATTTT.

The CDR3 DNA sequence: TGTGCCAGCAGTCTAGACAGGACGGCGACCCAGTACTTC. Its translation: CASSLDRTATQYF. The gene calls are TRBV12-3 or TRBV12-4 and TRBJ2-5; possibly TRBD1 for D (6 bases). The CDR3 extends over 13 amino acids. Trimming took off 5 bases at V and 7 bases at J, with 14 bases between the two ends.

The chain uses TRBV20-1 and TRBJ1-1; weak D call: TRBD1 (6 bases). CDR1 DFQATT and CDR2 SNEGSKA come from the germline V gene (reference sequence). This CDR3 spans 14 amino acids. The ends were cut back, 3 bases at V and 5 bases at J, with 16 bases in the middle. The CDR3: CSASPRTVETEAFF. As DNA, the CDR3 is TGCAGTGCTAGCCCACGGACAGTTGAGACTGAAGCTTTCTTT.

The CDR3 protein is CASKSGGGLQYF. CDR3 nucleotides: TGTGCCAGCAAAAGCGGGGGGGGGCTTCAGTACTTC. This rearrangement joins TRBV28 to TRBJ2-4, with 10 bases lining up with TRBD2. The CDR3 sequence is 12 residues long. Germline loops: CDR1 MDHEN, CDR2 SYDVKM. Trimming cost V 7 bases and J 11 bases; bases outside gene matches: 5.

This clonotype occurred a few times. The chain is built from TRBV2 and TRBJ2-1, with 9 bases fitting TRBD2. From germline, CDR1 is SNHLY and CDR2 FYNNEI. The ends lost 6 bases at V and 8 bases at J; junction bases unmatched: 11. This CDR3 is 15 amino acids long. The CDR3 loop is CASREGLALGYEQFF. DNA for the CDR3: TGTGCCAGCAGAGAGGGACTAGCTCTCGGCTATGAGCAGTTCTTC.

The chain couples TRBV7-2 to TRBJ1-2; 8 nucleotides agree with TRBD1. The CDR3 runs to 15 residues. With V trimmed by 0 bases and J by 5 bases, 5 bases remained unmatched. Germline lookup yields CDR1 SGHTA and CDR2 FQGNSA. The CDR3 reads CASSLALDRVYGYTF. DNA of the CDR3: TGTGCCAGCAGCTTAGCGCTGGACAGGGTGTATGGCTACACCTTC.

The CDR3 is CASSFPTGGTGRVNYGYTF. DNA for the CDR3: TGTGCCAGCAGTTTCCCCACGGGAGGGACTGGGAGGGTCAACTATGGCTACACCTTC. The gene calls are TRBV6-5 and TRBJ1-2; D may be TRBD1 (5 bases). Germline V gives CDR1 MNHEY, CDR2 SVGAGI. The CDR3 consists of 19 residues. V was trimmed by 4 bases and J by 2 bases, leaving 26 bases between them.

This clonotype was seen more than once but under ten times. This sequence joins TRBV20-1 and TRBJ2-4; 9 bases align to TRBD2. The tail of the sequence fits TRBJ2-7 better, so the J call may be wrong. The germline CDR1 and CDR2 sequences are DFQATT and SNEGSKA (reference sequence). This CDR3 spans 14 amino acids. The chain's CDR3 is CSASPGLASYEQYF. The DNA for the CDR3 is TGCAGTGCTAGTCCAGGACTAGCGAGCTACGAGCAGTACTTC.

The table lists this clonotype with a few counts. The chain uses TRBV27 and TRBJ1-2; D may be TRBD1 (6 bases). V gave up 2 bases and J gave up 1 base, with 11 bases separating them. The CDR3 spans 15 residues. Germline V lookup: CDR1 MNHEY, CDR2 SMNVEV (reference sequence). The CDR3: CASSLQGRFNYGYTF. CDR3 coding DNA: TGTGCCAGCAGTTTACAGGGGAGGTTTAACTATGGCTACACCTTC.

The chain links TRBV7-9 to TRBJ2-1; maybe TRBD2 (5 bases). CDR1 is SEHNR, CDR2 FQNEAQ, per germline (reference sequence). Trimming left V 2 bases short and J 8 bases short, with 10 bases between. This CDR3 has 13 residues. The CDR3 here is CASSLPPDYEQFF. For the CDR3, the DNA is TGTGCCAGCAGCTTACCTCCGGACTATGAGCAGTTCTTC.

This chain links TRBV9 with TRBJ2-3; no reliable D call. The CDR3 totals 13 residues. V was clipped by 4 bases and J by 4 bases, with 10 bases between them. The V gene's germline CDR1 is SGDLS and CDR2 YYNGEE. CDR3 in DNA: TGTGCCAGCAGCCCGGCGTGGGCAGATACGCAGTATTTT. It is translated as CASSPAWADTQYF.

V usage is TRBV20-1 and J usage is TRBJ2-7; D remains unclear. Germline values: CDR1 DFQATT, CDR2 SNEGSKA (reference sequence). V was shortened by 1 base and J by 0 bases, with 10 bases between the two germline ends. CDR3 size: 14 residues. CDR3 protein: CSARVRSSSYEQYF. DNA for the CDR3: TGCAGTGCTAGAGTAAGATCGAGCTCCTACGAGCAGTACTTC.

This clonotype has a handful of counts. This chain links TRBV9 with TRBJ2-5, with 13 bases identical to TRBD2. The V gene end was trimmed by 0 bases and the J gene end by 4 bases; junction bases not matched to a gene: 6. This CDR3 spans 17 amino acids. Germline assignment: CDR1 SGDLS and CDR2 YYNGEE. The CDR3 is CASSVAPTSGGRETQYF. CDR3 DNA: TGTGCCAGCAGCGTAGCCCCGACTAGCGGGGGGAGAGAGACCCAGTACTTC.

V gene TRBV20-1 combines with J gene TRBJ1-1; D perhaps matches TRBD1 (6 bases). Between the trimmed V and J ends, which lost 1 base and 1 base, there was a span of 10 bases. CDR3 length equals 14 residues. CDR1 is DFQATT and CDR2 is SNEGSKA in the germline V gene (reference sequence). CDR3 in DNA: TGCAGTGCTAGAGTAGGGGGGGGGAACACTGAAGCTTTCTTT. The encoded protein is CSARVGGGNTEAFF.

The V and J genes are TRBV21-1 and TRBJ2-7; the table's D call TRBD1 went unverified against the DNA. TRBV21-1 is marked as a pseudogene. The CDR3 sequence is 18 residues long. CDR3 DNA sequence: TGTGCCAGCAGCAAGGGTGGGCAGGGGTTAATATCGGGCAATGAGCAGTACTTC. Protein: CASSKGGQGLISGNEQYF.

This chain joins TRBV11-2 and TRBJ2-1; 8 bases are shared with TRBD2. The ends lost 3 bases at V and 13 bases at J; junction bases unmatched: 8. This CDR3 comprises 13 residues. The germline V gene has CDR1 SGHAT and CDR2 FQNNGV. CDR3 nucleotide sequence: TGTGCCAGCAGCTTTAGCGGGGTTGAGACCCAGTTCTTC. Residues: CASSFSGVETQFF.

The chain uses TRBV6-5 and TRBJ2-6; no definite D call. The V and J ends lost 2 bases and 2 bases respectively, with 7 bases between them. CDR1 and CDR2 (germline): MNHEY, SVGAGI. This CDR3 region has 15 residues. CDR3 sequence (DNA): TGTGCCAGCAGTTACCAGCCGCCTGGGGCCAACGTCCTGACTTTC. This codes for CASSYQPPGANVLTF.

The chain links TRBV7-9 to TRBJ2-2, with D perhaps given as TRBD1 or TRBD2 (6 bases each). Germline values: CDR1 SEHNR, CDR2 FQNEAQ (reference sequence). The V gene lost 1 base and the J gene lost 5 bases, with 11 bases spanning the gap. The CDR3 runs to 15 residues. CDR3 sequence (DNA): TGTGCCAGCAGCTTAGAGGTAGGGGGGACCGGGGAGCTGTTTTTT. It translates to CASSLEVGGTGELFF. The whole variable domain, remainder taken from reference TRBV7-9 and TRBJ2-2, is DTGVSQNPRHKITKRGQNVTFRCDPISEHNRLYWYRQTLGQGPEFLTYFQNEAQLEKSRLLSDRFSAERPKGSFSTLEIQRTEQGDSAMYLCASSLEVGGTGELFFGEGSRLTVL.

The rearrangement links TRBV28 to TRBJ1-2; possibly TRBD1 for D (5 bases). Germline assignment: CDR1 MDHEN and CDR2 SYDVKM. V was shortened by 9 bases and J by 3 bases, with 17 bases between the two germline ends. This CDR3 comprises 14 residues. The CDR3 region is CASNNRGRDYGYTF. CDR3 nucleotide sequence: TGTGCCAGTAACAACCGGGGACGGGACTATGGCTACACCTTC.

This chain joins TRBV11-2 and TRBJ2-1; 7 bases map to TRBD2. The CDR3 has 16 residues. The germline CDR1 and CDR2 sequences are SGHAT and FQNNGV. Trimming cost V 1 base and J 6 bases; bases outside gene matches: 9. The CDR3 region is CASSLAPGAGLNEQFF. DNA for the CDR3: TGTGCCAGCAGCTTAGCCCCCGGAGCGGGGCTCAATGAGCAGTTCTTC.

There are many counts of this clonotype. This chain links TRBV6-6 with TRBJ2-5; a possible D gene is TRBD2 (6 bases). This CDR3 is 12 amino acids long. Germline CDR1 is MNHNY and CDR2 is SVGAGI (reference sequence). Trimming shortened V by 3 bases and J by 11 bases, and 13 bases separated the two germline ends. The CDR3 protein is CASSYVQREQYF. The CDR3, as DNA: TGTGCCAGCAGTTATGTCCAACGGGAGCAGTACTTC.

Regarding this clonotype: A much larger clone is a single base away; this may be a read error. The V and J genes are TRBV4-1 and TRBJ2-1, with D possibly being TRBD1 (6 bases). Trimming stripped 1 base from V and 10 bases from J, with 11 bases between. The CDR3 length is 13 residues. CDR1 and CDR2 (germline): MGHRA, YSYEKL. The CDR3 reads CASSQAGVGEQFF. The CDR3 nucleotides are TGCGCCAGCAGCCAAGCAGGGGTTGGCGAGCAGTTCTTC.

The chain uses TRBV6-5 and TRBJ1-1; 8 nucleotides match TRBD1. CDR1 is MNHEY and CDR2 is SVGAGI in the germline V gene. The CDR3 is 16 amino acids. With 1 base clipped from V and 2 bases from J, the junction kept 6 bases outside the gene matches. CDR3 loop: CASSYLGQGRNTEAFF. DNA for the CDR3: TGTGCCAGCAGTTACTTAGGACAGGGCCGAAACACTGAAGCTTTCTTT.

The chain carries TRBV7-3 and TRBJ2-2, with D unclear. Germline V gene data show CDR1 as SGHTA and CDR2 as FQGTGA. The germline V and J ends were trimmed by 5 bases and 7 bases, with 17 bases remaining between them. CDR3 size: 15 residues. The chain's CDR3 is CASSPKGNIGGELFF. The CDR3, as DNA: TGTGCCAGCAGCCCGAAAGGGAATATCGGCGGGGAGCTGTTTTTT.

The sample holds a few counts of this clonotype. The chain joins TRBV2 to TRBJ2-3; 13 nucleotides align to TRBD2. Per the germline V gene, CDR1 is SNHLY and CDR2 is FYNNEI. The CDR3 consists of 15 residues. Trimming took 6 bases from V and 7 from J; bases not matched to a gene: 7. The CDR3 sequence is CASRKLAGGPNTQYF. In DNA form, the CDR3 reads TGTGCCAGCAGAAAACTAGCGGGGGGGCCAAATACGCAGTATTTT.

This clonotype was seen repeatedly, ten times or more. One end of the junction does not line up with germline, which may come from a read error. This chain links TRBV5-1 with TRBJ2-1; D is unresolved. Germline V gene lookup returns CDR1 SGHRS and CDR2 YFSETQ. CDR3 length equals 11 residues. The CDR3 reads CASSSNNEQFF. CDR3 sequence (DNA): TGCGCCAGCAGCTCCAACAATGAGCAGTTCTTC.

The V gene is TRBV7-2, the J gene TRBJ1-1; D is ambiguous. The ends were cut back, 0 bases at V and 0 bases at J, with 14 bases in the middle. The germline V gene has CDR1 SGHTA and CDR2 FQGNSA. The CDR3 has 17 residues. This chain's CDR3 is CASSLASRGRVNTEAFF. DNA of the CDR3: TGTGCCAGCAGCTTAGCTTCTCGAGGACGGGTGAACACTGAAGCTTTCTTT.